This TCR beta chain was sequenced for a study of cytomegalovirus exposure and HLA in healthy donors. This CDR3 contains 16 residues. V lost 0 bases to trimming and J lost 5 bases, with 14 bases between them. Per germline, CDR1 SGHVS and CDR2 FQNEAQ. 13 Jbeta primers and 60 Vbeta primers were used for the PCR. Sequenced by immunoSEQ multiplex PCR; TCRdb stores in-frame clones only, minus some. This sample yields 150,000 to 200,000 clones, of which approximately 85% are seen a single time; about 2.2% belongs to the top ten. Sequencing was done on a sample of PBMCs. The chain uses TRBV7-8 and TRBJ1-3, with D possibly matching TRBD1 (6 bases). The source of this sequence is a woman aged 45-65 years in good health and CMV-seronegative. The CDR3 region is CASSLAAAGARNTIYF. The CDR3 nucleotides read TGTGCCAGCAGCTTAGCGGCCGCAGGGGCGAGAAACACCATATATTTT.